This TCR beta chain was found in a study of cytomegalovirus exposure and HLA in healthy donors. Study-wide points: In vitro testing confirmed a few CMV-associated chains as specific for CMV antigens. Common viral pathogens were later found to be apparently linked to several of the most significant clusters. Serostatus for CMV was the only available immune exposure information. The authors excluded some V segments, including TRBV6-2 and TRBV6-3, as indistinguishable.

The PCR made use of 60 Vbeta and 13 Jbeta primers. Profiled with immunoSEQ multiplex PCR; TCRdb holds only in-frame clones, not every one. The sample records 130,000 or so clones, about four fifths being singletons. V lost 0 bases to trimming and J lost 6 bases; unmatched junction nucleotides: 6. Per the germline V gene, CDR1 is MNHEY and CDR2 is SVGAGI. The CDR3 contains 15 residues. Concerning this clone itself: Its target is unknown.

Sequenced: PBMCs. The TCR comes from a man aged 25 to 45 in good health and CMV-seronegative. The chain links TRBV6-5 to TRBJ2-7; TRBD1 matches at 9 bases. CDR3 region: CASSYSGTGKVEQYF. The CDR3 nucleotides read TGTGCCAGCAGTTACTCGGGGACAGGGAAGGTCGAGCAGTACTTC.